The TCR beta chain under discussion was sequenced for a study of blood T cell repertoires in COVID-19. Turning to the study itself: COVID-19 samples, acute and convalescent, were from the United States, Italy and Spain. T cells, B-cell-depleted T cells, or PBMCs provided the cDNA or gDNA that served as material.

In the original analysis: Cell counts per sample came from amplifying reference gene primers. Clones were read by immunoSEQ multiplex PCR, and TCRdb kept only the in-frame ones, dropping some. V and J calls and clone size are copied from that table; D and trimming were computed from the DNA. Of roughly 100,000 clones detected, over 75% appear once; the ten largest clones hold roughly 6%. The CDR3 has 15 amino acids. V lost 6 bases, J lost 4 bases, and 6 bases stayed unmatched. Germline CDR1 and CDR2: MNHEY and SVGAGI. The chain carries TRBV6-5 and TRBJ2-2; 9 bases line up with TRBD1. This receptor was identified in a human donor in a cohort sampled during active COVID-19. The sequenced sample consisted of peripheral blood. The CDR3 here is CASSRTGVVTGELFF. CDR3 DNA sequence: TGTGCCAGCAGCCGGACAGGGGTAGTCACCGGGGAGCTGTTTTTT.